This record concerns one TCR beta chain sequence. No antigen is known for it. Per-base quality was not reported, and no clone a single base away is much larger than it. The data are from a study of blood T cell repertoires in COVID-19 (dated by TCRdb to 2018 to 2021). With regard to the full study: Samples from collaborators originated in the United States, Italy and Spain and spanned both the acute and convalescent phases of COVID-19. The prospective study material was composed of cDNA or gDNA derived from T cells, B-cell-depleted T cells, or PBMCs. Where HLA class I and class II types were available, the types were taken from metadata supplied by the sample provider, not from assay-based typing. Subjects who had been exposed to COVID-19, were actively infected with it, or had recovered from it provided the deeply sampled blood TCRbeta repertoires that made up the dataset. The repertoires were made available in a free public database intended to serve as a resource for research on the immune response to SARS-CoV-2. Sample metadata almost always included a de-identified subject ID, COVID-19 status, age in years and sex. Samples were obtained from the ongoing ImmuneRACE study (first 160 participants) and from approximately 1,200 subjects provided by 6 global collaborators.

Whole blood was collected in K2EDTA tubes by collaborating institutions according to the institutions' own protocols. For TCRbeta analysis, collaborator samples were shipped as frozen whole blood, as isolated PBMCs, or as DNA extracted from either sample type. TCRbeta CDR3 regions were amplified from genomic DNA by means of the immunoSEQ Assay, a bias-controlled multiplex PCR. In the paper's pipeline: The number of nucleated cells in each sample was estimated from the amplification of reference gene primers within the assay. To quantify the absolute abundance of each unique TCRbeta CDR3 rearrangement, sequence reads were collapsed and filtered. For each sample, productive Simpson clonality was calculated as the square root of Simpson's diversity index over productive rearrangements. The clones in this table, taken by TCRdb from immuneACCESS, are in-frame only. Not every clone is retained; where verified, under half of the shortfall comes from an unresolved V gene, and the cause of the rest is unknown. The V and J calls and clone size were taken over from that table, and D and trimming were inferred from the DNA. This sample comprises 35,000 to 50,000 clones, roughly 88% of them detected only once. The ten largest clones capture roughly 3.9% of the sample.

Taken from the germline V gene, the CDR1 and CDR2 loops are MNHEY and SVGAGI. Relative to germline, V is missing 6 bases and J is missing 8 bases, with 7 bases of the junction outside any gene match. Including cysteine and phenylalanine, the CDR3 has 14 amino acids. Of the read, only the CDR3 DNA is kept; its 42 bases are in frame from base 1. The research as a whole found: Clinical and demographic metadata were provided uncurated, with the amount varying by source and participant.

The clonotype comes from a human donor in a cohort sampled during active COVID-19. The chain links TRBV6-5 with TRBJ1-6, with TRBD1 identical over 7 junction bases. The source material was peripheral blood. The nucleotide sequence reads as follows: TGTGCCAGCAGAGGACAGGCTTATTATTCACCCCTCCACTTT. Translated, it gives CASRGQAYYSPLHF.